The T cell receptor (beta chain) under discussion was sequenced for a study of T cells after yellow fever vaccination. At the level of the study: Fractions of low cell number were prepared using SMART-Seq v4 Ultra Low Input.

Study-level findings and limits: The secondary response was weaker, and its peak arrived faster, on day 5 versus 15. FACS-sorted repertoires could contain abundant clonotypes contaminating from the bulk population.

A universal primer site and UMIs were added as TCR cDNA was made by 5'RACE template switching. TCRdb independently ran MiXCR on the 5' RACE reads; one entry per CDR3 protein. This sample has 300,000 to 450,000 distinct CDR3 sequences, with around 6.4% found just once. A word on this clonotype: The target antigen is unknown.

The clonotype originates from a man younger than 45 who received the YFV17D yellow fever vaccine. The specimen was PBMCs, collected 5 days after the yellow fever booster vaccination.

Here the CDR3 DNA reads TGTGCCAGCAGTGAAGGGAGGGGAAGGTTCGCCTACGAGCAGTACTTC. This sequence encodes CASSEGRGRFAYEQYF. This chain connects TRBV2 to TRBJ2-7, with D possibly TRBD2 on 6 matching bases. The CDR3 covers 16 residues. Germline CDR1 and CDR2: SNHLY and FYNNEI. V shed 1 base and J shed 2 bases, with 15 bases lying between them.